These T cell receptor beta chains were read from a single sample in a study of cytomegalovirus exposure and HLA in healthy donors. Sequencing was performed with immunoSEQ multiplex PCR; in TCRdb, only in-frame clones are kept and a portion is missing. The repertoire holds 45,000 to 70,000 clones, 82% seen once, with about 3% in the top ten. Sequencing was performed on PBMCs. These receptors were collected from a man aged 45-65 years in good health and CMV-seronegative. CDR3s include the opening cysteine and the closing phenylalanine or tryptophan.

v_gene	j_gene	CDR3aa
TRBV27	TRBJ2-3	CASSPGLADTQYF
TRBV2	TRBJ1-5	CASRLGQGLQPQHF
TRBV27	TRBJ2-7	CASSPTSGGRSYEQYF
TRBV7-8	TRBJ1-6	CASSLLGGNSPLHF
TRBV6-1	TRBJ2-7	CASNGQGGSYEQYF
TRBV28	TRBJ1-5	CASSWDRGGRRLGKPQHF
TRBV4-3	TRBJ1-2	CASSPRQGDGYTF
TRBV28	TRBJ2-5	CASSLGSGGTETQYF
TRBV27	TRBJ1-4	CASSRDRGSEKLFF
TRBV6-5	TRBJ2-7	CASRSLEPSGYEQYF
TRBV7-2	TRBJ1-6	CASSLQAQGANSPLHF
TRBV9	TRBJ2-7	CASSPGGGGHSSYEQYF
TRBV10-3	TRBJ2-6	CAIKGGQLEANVLTF
TRBV9	TRBJ2-3	CASRSGGGTDTQYF
TRBV6-6	TRBJ2-1	CASSYPQRGGPEQFF
TRBV7-6	TRBJ2-2	CASSPQRPYGANTGELFF
TRBV19	TRBJ1-6	CASSSRPGTGPDSPLHF
TRBV27	TRBJ2-7	CASSLSGRTYEQYF
TRBV6-1	TRBJ2-7	CASSEFRGYEQYF
TRBV27	TRBJ2-7	CASSRQGRPGDEQYF
TRBV6-6	TRBJ2-4	CASSIRPGQTNIQYF
TRBV2	TRBJ2-1	CASSLARAGEQFF
TRBV9	TRBJ2-1	CASSRTGTSGWQFF
TRBV7-8	TRBJ1-1	CASSLDPRRTEAFF
TRBV11-3	TRBJ2-2	CASSGNRAPPPTGELFF
TRBV9	TRBJ1-4	CASSTTDTSNEKLFF
TRBV29-1	TRBJ2-7	CSVVGQGAINEQYF
TRBV27	TRBJ2-7	CASSPLPVPSNEQYF
TRBV11-2	TRBJ2-1	CASTGGSVHEQFF
TRBV29-1	TRBJ2-5	CSVEEGGAQETQYF
TRBV15	TRBJ2-1	CATSTQDASSYNEQFF
TRBV5-1	TRBJ1-3	CASSFSAQGDTIYF
TRBV5-8	TRBJ2-1	CASSFVGKRGLNNEQFF
TRBV5-4	TRBJ1-6	CASSSTRASYNSPLHF
TRBV18	TRBJ1-5	CASSPRSGLQGNQPQHF
TRBV7-9	TRBJ2-2	CASVGAALTGELFF
TRBV4-1	TRBJ2-7	CASSQAFFGTDPYEQYF
TRBV19	TRBJ1-2	CASIRAGGLNYGYTF
TRBV4-3	TRBJ2-2	CASSQELGGEIGELFF
TRBV29-1	TRBJ2-7	CSVDGGGGEQYF
TRBV9	TRBJ2-2	CASSVRGGLTDGELFF
TRBV15	TRBJ2-1	CATSTPGQGHEQFF